What follows describes a single T cell receptor (beta chain). Its antigen remains unidentified. Within the sample, other DNA sequences also encode this same CDR3. The V gene lost 3 bases and the J gene lost 2 bases, with 8 bases spanning the gap. CDR1 is SGHRS, CDR2 YFSETQ, per germline. The CDR3 has 13 amino acids. This sample is drawn from a study of cytomegalovirus exposure and HLA in healthy donors. Study-level background: HLA-typed donors were the source of about 85 million unique TCRs, which an early data release held.

Nominally healthy donors were sampled, though unrecorded immune exposures were likely. Study-wide points: TCR beta V segments were, for the most part, productive about 90% or about 30% of the time in an earlier analysis. Immune exposure was documented only through CMV serostatus.

It was with 60 Vbeta and 13 Jbeta primers that the PCR ran. The repertoire was sequenced with immunoSEQ multiplex PCR; TCRdb's copy has only in-frame clones and lacks some. This table holds around 150,000 clones, approximately 68% found once. This chain joins TRBV5-1 and TRBJ1-2; a possible D gene is TRBD1 (5 bases). Input material: PBMCs. The TCR originated in a man between 35 and 55 years old in good health and CMV-seronegative. CDR3 bases: TGCGCCAGCAGCTCCACAGGAAACTATGGCTACACCTTC. Translated: CASSSTGNYGYTF.